The clone carrying this T cell receptor (beta chain) was seen a single time. Its target is not known. The record originates from a study of graft-versus-host responses after intestinal transplantation. On the study more broadly: Anti-thymocyte globulin induction preceded 2 to 4 years of tacrolimus and steroid maintenance in all recipients. Study results and caveats: Peak circulating GvH clone levels were associated with early post-transplant HvG declines. GvH clones were identified in recipient marrow, with some first appearing in ileum or blood.

In germline, CDR1 is LNHDA, CDR2 SQIVND (reference sequence). The CDR3 contains 13 residues. V lost 5 bases, J lost 5 bases, and 4 bases stayed unmatched. The data were produced by immunoSEQ multiplex PCR, yet TCRdb's version contains in-frame clones alone and is incomplete. The profile shows 86,000 or so clones, over 80% of them singletons. This receptor was taken from a human donor who received an intestinal transplant. The material was unstimulated CD8+ T cells sorted from spleen or lymph node cells, obtained before intestinal transplant. The chain employs TRBV19 and TRBJ2-5, with 8 bases lining up with TRBD2. The CDR3 reads CASSAGGGETQYF. The CDR3 coding sequence is TGTGCCAGTAGTGCTGGCGGGGGGGAGACCCAGTACTTC.